Listed below are T cell receptor beta chains from one sample, sequenced in a study of OX40 agonist ivuxolimab in advanced cancers. TCRdb's copy holds only in-frame clones and misses some; the assay was immunoSEQ multiplex PCR. The sample shows around 26,000 clones, roughly 79% of them seen only once. The source material was CD4+ or CD8+ T cells sorted from blood, sampled in a trial of the OX40 agonist ivuxolimab. These receptors were collected from an adult with an advanced solid tumor such as melanoma, head and neck, liver or kidney cancer. The CDR3 runs from the conserved cysteine through the conserved F or W.

CDR3 protein	V gene	J gene
CASSLLPGQVFEQYF	TRBV27	TRBJ2-7
CSVESDRLPGMGYTF	TRBV29-1	TRBJ1-2
CASSRRGLRNTIYF	TRBV21-1	TRBJ1-3
CASRDSPNTEAFF	TRBV19	TRBJ1-1
CASSVGTSGGISYNEQFF	TRBV9	TRBJ2-1
CASSLRLSARTEAFF	TRBV7-9	TRBJ1-1
CASSQVGTGRYEQYF	TRBV4-1	TRBJ2-7
CASSYFPGQGNSPLHF	TRBV5-1	TRBJ1-6
CASSYDRGELNTEAFF	TRBV6-5	TRBJ1-1
CASSPPPGLYTGELFF	TRBV18	TRBJ2-2
CASSLTGLAGVQGTGELFF	TRBV23-1	TRBJ2-2
CASITGTGAGDGYTF	TRBV19	TRBJ1-2
CASSPRWMTNTGELFF	TRBV5-1	TRBJ2-2
CASSITGTSLYNEQFF	TRBV7-9	TRBJ2-1
CASSVGQAEIAYEQYF	TRBV6-1	TRBJ2-7
CASSQDRDRVYDTQYF	TRBV4-1	TRBJ2-3
CASSMGNQLEQYF	TRBV27	TRBJ2-7
CASSTGGGTEETQYF	TRBV9	TRBJ2-5
CASSFLGGAFTDTQYF	TRBV27	TRBJ2-3
CASSFGETQYF	TRBV6-1	TRBJ2-5
CASTQGLTDTQYF	TRBV2	TRBJ2-3
CASSVMDDPSQQYF	TRBV9	TRBJ2-7
CASSLLGTSGRPYNEQFF	TRBV28	TRBJ2-1
CASRGLADHQPQHF	TRBV2	TRBJ1-5
CASSHAPREPPFGNTIYF	TRBV13	TRBJ1-3
CASGPGAVNSPLHF	TRBV7-8	TRBJ1-6
CASSQEGPIISGANVLTF	TRBV7-3	TRBJ2-6
CASRQILSTEAFF	TRBV7-9	TRBJ1-1
CASTGPGTGKNIQYF	TRBV5-4	TRBJ2-4
CASSIGTLLGNEQFF	TRBV19	TRBJ2-1
CASSIWEDVATNEKLFF	TRBV19	TRBJ1-4
CSVVGLATHEQFF	TRBV29-1	TRBJ2-1
CASSAHPLAGSTDTQYF	TRBV6-1	TRBJ2-3
CASSKGQGREQYF	TRBV6-5	TRBJ2-7
CASSLVASGGTETQYF	TRBV5-1	TRBJ2-5
CASSLSSSSYNEQFF	TRBV7-3	TRBJ2-1
CASSPWADMTYNEQFF	TRBV7-8	TRBJ2-1
CASSAGLSQPQHF	TRBV28	TRBJ1-5
CASSSGTPDEQYF	TRBV7-9	TRBJ2-7
CATSSGLAAYEQYF	TRBV15	TRBJ2-7
CASAEGHSYEQYF	TRBV2	TRBJ2-7
CASSLGRQVSYEQYF	TRBV13	TRBJ2-7
CASRPRPGQGPRGTEAFF	TRBV7-9	TRBJ1-1
CASSITPGTEQYF	TRBV19	TRBJ2-7
CASSQLRDLSNQPQHF	TRBV19	TRBJ1-5
CASNLQIGQGASKDYGYTF	TRBV28	TRBJ1-2
CASSAGTGVFEQYF	TRBV5-1	TRBJ2-7
CASRLGTGLNYGYTF	TRBV6-5	TRBJ1-2
CSVEGLLAGGNYNEQFF	TRBV29-1	TRBJ2-1
CASSSGLKETQYF	TRBV28	TRBJ2-5